A single sample gave rise to the 5 T cell receptor beta chains below, sequenced in a study of CD8+CD57+ T cells in acquired aplastic anemia. By flow cytometry, patients selected for sequencing had shown an expansion of CD8+CD57+ cells. Genomic DNA acted as the template from which TCR beta VDJ combination and CDR3 sequence profiling were carried out. TCRdb independently ran MiXCR on the reads; one entry per CDR3 protein. Seen here are 170,000 or so distinct CDR3 sequences, more than 60% observed once, and the top ten hold more than 40%. The sample comprised sorted CD4+, CD8+, or CD8+CD57+ T cells (not recorded which) from PBMCs. These receptors originate from a human donor with aplastic anemia.

V gene TRBV19 combines with J gene TRBJ1-6, with D possibly TRBD1 on 6 matching bases. V dropped 6 bases and J dropped 10 bases, with 19 bases sitting between them. There are 15 residues in the CDR3. Germline assignment: CDR1 LNHDA and CDR2 SQIVND (reference sequence). CDR3 in DNA: TGTGCCAGTAGACCACCTGGGGGGGCCGGGTCACCCCTCCACTTT. This encodes CASRPPGGAGSPLHF.

V is TRBV7-3 and J is TRBJ2-7; TRBD2 is a possible D gene (7 bases). V lost 3 bases and J lost 2, with 11 bases in between. CDR1 is SGHTA and CDR2 is FQGTGA in the germline V gene. This CDR3 is 14 amino acids long. The CDR3 DNA follows: TGTGCCAGCAGCTTTGGGGGGGCCCCCTACGAGCAGTACTTC. Translated, it gives CASSFGGAPYEQYF. Drawing the rest from reference TRBV7-3 and TRBJ2-7, the complete variable domain is GAGVSQTPSNKVTEKGKYVELRCDPISGHTALYWYRQSLGQGPEFLIYFQGTGAADDSGLPNDRFFAVRPEGSVSTLKIQRTERGDSAVYLCASSFGGAPYEQYFGPGTRLTVT.

V and J are TRBV7-3 and TRBJ2-7; 15 bases line up with TRBD2. CDR1 is SGHTA, CDR2 FQGTGA, per germline. The CDR3 extends over 19 amino acids. The junction had 14 bases not matched to a gene; V was cut back by 5 bases and J by 3 bases. CDR3 region: CASSLRGLAGGPSDYEQYF. In nucleotides, the CDR3 is TGTGCCAGCAGCCTCCGCGGACTAGCGGGAGGGCCCTCTGACTACGAGCAGTACTTC.

The chain links TRBV29-1 to TRBJ1-2; D is perhaps TRBD1 (5 bases). V shed 6 bases and J shed 4 bases, with 15 bases lying between them. The CDR3 extends over 13 amino acids. Germline V lookup: CDR1 SQVTM, CDR2 ANQGSEA. CDR3 in amino acids: CSVPGRDFYGYTF. CDR3 DNA: TGCAGCGTCCCAGGGAGGGATTTCTATGGCTACACCTTC.

This clonotype was recorded only once. The V and J genes are TRBV19 and TRBJ1-1, with D perhaps TRBD1 (6 bases). V was pared by 6 bases and J by 7 bases, with 15 bases between. The CDR3 sequence is 13 residues long. Germline V gene data show CDR1 as LNHDA and CDR2 as SQIVND (reference sequence). The CDR3 coding sequence is TGTGCCAGTAGCCCTTACGGGGGCAGTGAAGCTTTCTTT. This gives the protein CASSPYGGSEAFF.